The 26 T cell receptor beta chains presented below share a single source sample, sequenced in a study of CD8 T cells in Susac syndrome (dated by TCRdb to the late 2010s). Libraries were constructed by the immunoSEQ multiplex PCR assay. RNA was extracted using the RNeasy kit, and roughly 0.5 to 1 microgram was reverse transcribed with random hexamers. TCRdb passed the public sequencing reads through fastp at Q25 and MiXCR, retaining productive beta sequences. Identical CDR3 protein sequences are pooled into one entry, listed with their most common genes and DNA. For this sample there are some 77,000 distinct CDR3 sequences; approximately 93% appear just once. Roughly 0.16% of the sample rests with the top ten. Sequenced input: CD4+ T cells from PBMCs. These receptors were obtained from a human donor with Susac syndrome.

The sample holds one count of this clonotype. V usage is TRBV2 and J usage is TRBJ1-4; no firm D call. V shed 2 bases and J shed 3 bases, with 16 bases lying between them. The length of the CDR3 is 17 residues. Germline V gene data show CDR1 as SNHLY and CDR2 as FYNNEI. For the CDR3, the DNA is TGTGCCAGCAGTGAACGACGTTCACTCGCAGCTAATGAAAAACTGTTTTTT. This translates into CASSERRSLAANEKLFF.

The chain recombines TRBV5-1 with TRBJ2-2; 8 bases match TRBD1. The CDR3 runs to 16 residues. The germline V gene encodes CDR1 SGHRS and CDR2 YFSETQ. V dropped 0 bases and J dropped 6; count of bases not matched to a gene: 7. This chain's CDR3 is CASSLAGTGGAGELFF. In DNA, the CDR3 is TGCGCCAGCAGCTTGGCTGGGACAGGAGGGGCCGGGGAGCTGTTTTTT.

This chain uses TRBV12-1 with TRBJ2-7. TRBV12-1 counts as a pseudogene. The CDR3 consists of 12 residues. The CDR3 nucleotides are TGTGCCAGCAGCTTTTGGGTCTACGAGCAGTACTTC. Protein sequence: CASSFWVYEQYF.

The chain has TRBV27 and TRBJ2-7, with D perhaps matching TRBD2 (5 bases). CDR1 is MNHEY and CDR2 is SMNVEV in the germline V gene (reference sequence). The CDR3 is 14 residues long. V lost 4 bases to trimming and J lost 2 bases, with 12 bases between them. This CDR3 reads CASSSTDGTYEQYF. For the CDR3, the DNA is TGTGCCAGCAGTTCCACTGACGGGACCTACGAGCAGTACTTC.

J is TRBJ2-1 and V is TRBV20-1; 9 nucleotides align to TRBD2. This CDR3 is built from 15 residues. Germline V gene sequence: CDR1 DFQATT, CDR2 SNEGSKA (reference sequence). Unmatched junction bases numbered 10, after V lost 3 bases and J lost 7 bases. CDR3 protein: CSARTPAGGYNEQFF. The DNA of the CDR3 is TGCAGTGCTAGGACCCCCGCGGGGGGGTATAATGAGCAGTTCTTC.

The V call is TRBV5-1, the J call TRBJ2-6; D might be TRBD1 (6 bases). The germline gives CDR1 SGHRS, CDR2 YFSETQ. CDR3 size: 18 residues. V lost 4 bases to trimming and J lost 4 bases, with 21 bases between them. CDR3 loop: CASSASLFTGSGANVLTF. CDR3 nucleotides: TGCGCCAGCAGCGCGAGCCTTTTTACAGGGTCCGGGGCCAACGTCCTGACTTTC.

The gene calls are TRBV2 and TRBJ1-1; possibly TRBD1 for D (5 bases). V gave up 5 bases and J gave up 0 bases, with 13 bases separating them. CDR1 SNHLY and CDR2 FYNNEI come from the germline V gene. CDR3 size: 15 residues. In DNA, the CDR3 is TGTGCCAGCAGTAGGGGAACCGTTATGAACACTGAAGCTTTCTTT. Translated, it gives CASSRGTVMNTEAFF.

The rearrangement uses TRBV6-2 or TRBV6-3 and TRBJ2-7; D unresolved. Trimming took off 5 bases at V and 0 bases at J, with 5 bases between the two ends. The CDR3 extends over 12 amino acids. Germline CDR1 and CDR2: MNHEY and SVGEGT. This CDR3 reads CASSPFSYEQYF. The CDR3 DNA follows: TGTGCCAGCAGTCCATTCTCCTACGAGCAGTACTTC.

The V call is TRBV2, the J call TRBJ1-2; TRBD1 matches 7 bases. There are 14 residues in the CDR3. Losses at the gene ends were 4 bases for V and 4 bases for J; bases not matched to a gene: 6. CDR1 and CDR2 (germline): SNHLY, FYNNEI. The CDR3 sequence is CASSGDRESYGYTF. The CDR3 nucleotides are TGTGCCAGCAGTGGTGACAGGGAATCCTATGGCTACACCTTC.

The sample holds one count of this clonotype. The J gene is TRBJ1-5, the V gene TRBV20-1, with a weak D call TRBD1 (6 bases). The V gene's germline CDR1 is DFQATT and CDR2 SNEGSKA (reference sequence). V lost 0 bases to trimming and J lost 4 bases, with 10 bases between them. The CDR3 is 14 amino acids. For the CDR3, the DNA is TGCAGTGCTAGAGATTTAGGGACAAATCAGCCCCAGCATTTT. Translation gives CSARDLGTNQPQHF.

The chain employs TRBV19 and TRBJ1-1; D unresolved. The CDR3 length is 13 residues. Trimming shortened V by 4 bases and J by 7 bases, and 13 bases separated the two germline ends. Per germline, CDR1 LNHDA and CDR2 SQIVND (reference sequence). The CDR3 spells CASSKPYLVEAFF. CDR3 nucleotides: TGTGCCAGTAGTAAACCCTACCTAGTTGAAGCTTTCTTT.

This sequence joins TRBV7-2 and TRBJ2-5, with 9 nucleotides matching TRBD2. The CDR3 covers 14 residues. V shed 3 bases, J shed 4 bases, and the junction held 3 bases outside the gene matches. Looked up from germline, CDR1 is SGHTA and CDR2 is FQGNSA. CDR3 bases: TGTGCCAGCAGCTTTGCGGGGGGGCGAGAGACCCAGTACTTC. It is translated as CASSFAGGRETQYF. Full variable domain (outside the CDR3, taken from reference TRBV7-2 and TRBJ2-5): GAGVSQSPSNKVTEKGKDVELRCDPISGHTALYWYRQSLGQGLEFLIYFQGNSAPDKSGLPSDRFSAERTGGSVSTLTIQRTQQEDSAVYLCASSFAGGRETQYFGPGTRLLVL.

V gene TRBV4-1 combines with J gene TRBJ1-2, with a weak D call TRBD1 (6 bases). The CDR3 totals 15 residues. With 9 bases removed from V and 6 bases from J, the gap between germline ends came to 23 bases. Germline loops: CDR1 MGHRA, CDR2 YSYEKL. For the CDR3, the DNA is TGCGCCAGTGCGACAGGAGGGGCTACCCTCCATGGCTACACCTTC. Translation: CASATGGATLHGYTF.

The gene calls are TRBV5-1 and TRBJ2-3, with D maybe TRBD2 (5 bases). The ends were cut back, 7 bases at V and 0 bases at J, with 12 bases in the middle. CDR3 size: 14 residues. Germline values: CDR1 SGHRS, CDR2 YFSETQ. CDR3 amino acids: CASRWTGSTDTQYF. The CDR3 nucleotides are TGCGCCAGCCGCTGGACGGGAAGCACAGATACGCAGTATTTT.

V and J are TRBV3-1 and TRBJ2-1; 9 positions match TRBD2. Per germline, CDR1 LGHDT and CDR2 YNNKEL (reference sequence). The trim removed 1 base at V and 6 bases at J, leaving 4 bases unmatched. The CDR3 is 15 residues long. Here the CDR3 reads CASSQAVAGANEQFF. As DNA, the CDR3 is TGTGCCAGCAGCCAAGCAGTAGCGGGGGCCAATGAGCAGTTCTTC.

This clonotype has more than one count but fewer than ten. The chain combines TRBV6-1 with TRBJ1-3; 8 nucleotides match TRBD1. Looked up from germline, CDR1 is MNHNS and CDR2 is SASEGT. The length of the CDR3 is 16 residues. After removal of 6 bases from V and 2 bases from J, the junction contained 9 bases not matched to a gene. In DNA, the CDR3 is TGTGCCAGCAGCGCGCTTGCGACAGGGGCTGGAAACACCATATATTTT. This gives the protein CASSALATGAGNTIYF.

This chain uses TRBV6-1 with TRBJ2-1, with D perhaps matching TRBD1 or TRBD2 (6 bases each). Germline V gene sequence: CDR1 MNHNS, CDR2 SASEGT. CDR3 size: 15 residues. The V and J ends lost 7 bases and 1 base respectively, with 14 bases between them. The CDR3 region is CASTERGASYNEQFF. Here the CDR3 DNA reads TGTGCCAGCACTGAGAGGGGGGCATCCTACAATGAGCAGTTCTTC.

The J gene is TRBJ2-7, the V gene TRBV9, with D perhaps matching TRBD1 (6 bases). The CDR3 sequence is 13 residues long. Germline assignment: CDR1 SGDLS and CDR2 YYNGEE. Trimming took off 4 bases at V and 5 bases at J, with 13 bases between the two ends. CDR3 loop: CASSRGGSDEQYF. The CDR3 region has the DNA TGTGCCAGCAGCCGAGGGGGTTCCGACGAGCAGTACTTC.

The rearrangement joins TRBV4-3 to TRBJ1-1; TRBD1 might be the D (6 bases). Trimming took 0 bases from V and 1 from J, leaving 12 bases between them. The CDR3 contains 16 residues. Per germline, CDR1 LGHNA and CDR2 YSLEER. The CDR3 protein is CASSQDLGQQNTEAFF. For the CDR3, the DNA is TGCGCCAGCAGCCAAGATCTTGGACAGCAGAACACTGAAGCTTTCTTT.

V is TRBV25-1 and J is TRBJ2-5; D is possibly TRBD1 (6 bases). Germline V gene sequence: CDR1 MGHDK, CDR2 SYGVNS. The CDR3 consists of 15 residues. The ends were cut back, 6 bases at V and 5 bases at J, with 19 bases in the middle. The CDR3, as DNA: TGTGCCAGCAGAGATACCGGGACAAGCTGGGAGACCCAGTACTTC. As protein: CASRDTGTSWETQYF.

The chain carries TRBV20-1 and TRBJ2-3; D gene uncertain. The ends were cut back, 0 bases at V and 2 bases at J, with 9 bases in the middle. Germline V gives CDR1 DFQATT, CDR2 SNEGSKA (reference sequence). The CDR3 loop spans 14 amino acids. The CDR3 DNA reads TGCAGTGCTAGAGATGTCCACTACACAGATACGCAGTATTTT. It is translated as CSARDVHYTDTQYF.

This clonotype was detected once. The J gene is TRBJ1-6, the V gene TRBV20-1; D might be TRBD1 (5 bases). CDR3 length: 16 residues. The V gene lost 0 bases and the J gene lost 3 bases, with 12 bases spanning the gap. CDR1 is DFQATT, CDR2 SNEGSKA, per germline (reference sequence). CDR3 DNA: TGCAGTGCTAGAGATCCAGGGACGCTCTATAATTCACCCCTCCACTTT. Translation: CSARDPGTLYNSPLHF.

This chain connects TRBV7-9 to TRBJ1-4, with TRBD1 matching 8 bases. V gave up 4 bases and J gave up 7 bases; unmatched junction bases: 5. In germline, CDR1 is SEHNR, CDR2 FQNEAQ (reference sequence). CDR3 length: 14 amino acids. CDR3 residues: CASSSAGGGEKLFF. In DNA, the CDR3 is TGTGCCAGCAGCTCAGCAGGGGGCGGTGAAAAACTGTTTTTT.

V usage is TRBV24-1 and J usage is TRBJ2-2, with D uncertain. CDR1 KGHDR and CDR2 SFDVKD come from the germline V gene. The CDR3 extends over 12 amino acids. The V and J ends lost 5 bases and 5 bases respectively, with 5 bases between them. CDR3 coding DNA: TGTGCCACCAGTGGAGTTACCGGGGAGCTGTTTTTT. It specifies CATSGVTGELFF.

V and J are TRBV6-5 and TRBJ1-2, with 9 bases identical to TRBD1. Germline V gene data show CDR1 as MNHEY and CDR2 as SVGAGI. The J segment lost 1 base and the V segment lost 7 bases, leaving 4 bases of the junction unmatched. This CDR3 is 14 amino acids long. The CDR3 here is CASTRDRVNYGYTF. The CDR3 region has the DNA TGTGCCAGCACCCGGGACAGGGTTAACTATGGCTACACCTTC.

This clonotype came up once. The CDR3 DNA reads TGCAGCGTTGGACAAAGCACCGGGGAGCTGTTTTTT. Translation: CSVGQSTGELFF. This chain joins TRBV29-1 and TRBJ2-2; D is undetermined. From germline, CDR1 is SQVTM and CDR2 ANQGSEA. The CDR3 consists of 12 residues. V was shortened by 4 bases and J by 4 bases, with 7 bases between the two germline ends.